The 17 T cell receptor beta chains below were found in one sample sequenced in a study of cytomegalovirus exposure and HLA in healthy donors. The PCR used 60 Vbeta and 13 Jbeta primers. Method: immunoSEQ multiplex PCR; TCRdb's copy keeps in-frame clones and lacks some. The sample's table shows about 160,000 clones. Sequenced: PBMCs. Receptors were obtained from a woman aged 55-75 years in good health and CMV-seronegative.

The V and J genes are TRBV11-3 and TRBJ2-7, with a possible D match to TRBD2 (5 bases). V lost 0 bases to trimming and J lost 6 bases, with 6 bases between them. The CDR3 has 12 amino acids. The germline V gene encodes CDR1 SGHNT and CDR2 YENEEA. As DNA, the CDR3 is TGTGCCAGCAGCTTAGATCGGGGCGAGCAGTACTTC. This codes for CASSLDRGEQYF.

This chain links TRBV10-1 with TRBJ1-5; D is unresolved. The CDR3 extends over 13 amino acids. The V end lost 0 bases, the J end lost 7 bases, and 7 bases lay between the germline ends. CDR1 and CDR2 (germline): WNHNN, SYGVQD (reference sequence). The CDR3 sequence: CASSESSGQPQHF. The CDR3 DNA is TGCGCCAGCAGTGAGTCTTCGGGGCAGCCCCAGCATTTT.

The chain combines TRBV6-4 with TRBJ2-2, with 7 bases aligning to TRBD2. This CDR3 region has 15 residues. After removal of 6 bases from V and 0 bases from J, the junction contained 4 bases not matched to a gene. Germline CDR1 reads MRHNA; CDR2 reads SNTAGT. CDR3 DNA: TGTGCCAGCAGCCGGGAGGACGCGAACACCGGGGAGCTGTTTTTT. Translated: CASSREDANTGELFF.

The J gene is TRBJ1-5, the V gene TRBV19; 9 bases match TRBD1. V lost 7 bases to trimming and J lost 1 base; unmatched junction nucleotides: 8. The germline V gene has CDR1 LNHDA and CDR2 SQIVND (reference sequence). The CDR3 runs 16 residues. Here the CDR3 reads CASNAGQGWSNQPQHF. The CDR3 bases are TGTGCCAGTAACGCGGGACAGGGATGGAGCAATCAGCCCCAGCATTTT.

The J gene is TRBJ1-4, the V gene TRBV5-1; tentatively, D is TRBD1 (5 bases). This CDR3 is built from 13 residues. Germline V gene data show CDR1 as SGHRS and CDR2 as YFSETQ. Trimming removed 4 bases from V and 6 bases from J, with 10 bases in between. The CDR3 DNA reads TGCGCCAGCAGCCTTGGGGCCCATGAAAAACTGTTTTTT. It codes for CASSLGAHEKLFF.

This chain links TRBV2 with TRBJ1-5, with D perhaps matching TRBD1 (6 bases). Germline values: CDR1 SNHLY, CDR2 FYNNEI. This CDR3 comprises 15 residues. V gave up 4 bases and J gave up 2 bases, with 12 bases separating them. The CDR3 nucleotides are TGTGCCAGCAGTGGAGTAGGGGGTGGCAATCAGCCCCAGCATTTT. This encodes CASSGVGGGNQPQHF.

This rearrangement joins TRBV9 to TRBJ1-4; D may be TRBD1 (6 bases). The CDR3 runs to 15 residues. From germline, CDR1 is SGDLS and CDR2 YYNGEE. The V end lost 4 bases, the J end lost 7 bases, and 17 bases lay between the germline ends. CDR3 residues: CASSPRRGAGEKLFF. The CDR3 bases are TGTGCCAGCAGCCCTAGACGGGGGGCAGGTGAAAAACTGTTTTTT. Using reference TRBV9 and TRBJ1-4 for the parts outside the CDR3, the full variable domain is DSGVTQTPKHLITATGQRVTLRCSPRSGDLSVYWYQQSLDQGLQFLIQYYNGEERAKGNILERFSAQQFPDLHSELNLSSLELGDSALYFCASSPRRGAGEKLFFGSGTQLSVL.

This CDR3 is CASSLRLSGANVLTF. CDR3 nucleotide sequence: TGTGCCAGCAGCTTGCGTCTCTCTGGGGCCAACGTCCTGACTTTC. The chain joins TRBV5-6 to TRBJ2-6, with D hard to call. The CDR3 has 15 residues. Trimming pared 1 base from V and 0 bases from J, leaving 5 bases between. Germline assignment: CDR1 SGHDT and CDR2 YYEEEE.

The chain uses TRBV6-6 and TRBJ2-7; weak D call: TRBD1 (6 bases). The germline V and J ends were trimmed by 2 bases and 0 bases, with 11 bases remaining between them. CDR1 MNHNY and CDR2 SVGAGI come from the germline V gene (reference sequence). CDR3 length: 15 amino acids. CDR3 sequence (DNA): TGTGCCAGCAGTTACACGACAGGAAGCTCCTACGAGCAGTACTTC. Translated: CASSYTTGSSYEQYF.

This chain connects TRBV20-1 to TRBJ1-1; D not resolved. Germline CDR1 DFQATT, CDR2 SNEGSKA (reference sequence). The CDR3 has 10 amino acids. V lost 1 base and J lost 8, with 5 bases in between. The CDR3 sequence is CSARVTEAFF. The CDR3 nucleotides are TGCAGTGCTAGAGTAACAGAAGCTTTCTTT.

The chain uses TRBV5-1 and TRBJ1-4; 7 bases are shared with TRBD1. Losses at the gene ends were 4 bases for V and 1 base for J; bases not matched to a gene: 7. In germline, CDR1 is SGHRS, CDR2 YFSETQ. This CDR3 contains 16 residues. CDR3 bases: TGCGCCAGCAGCGCATCCAGACAGGGAACTAATGAAAAACTGTTTTTT. This translates into CASSASRQGTNEKLFF.

This chain joins TRBV5-8 and TRBJ2-1; D may be TRBD1 (6 bases). Germline V gives CDR1 SGHTS, CDR2 YDEGEE. V shed 10 bases and J shed 0 bases, with 23 bases lying between them. The length of the CDR3 is 17 residues. CDR3 nucleotides: TGTGCCGGAGGACTGTATGGGGGCCGGAGCTCCTACAATGAGCAGTTCTTC. Encoded protein: CAGGLYGGRSSYNEQFF.

The genes are TRBV18 and TRBJ2-7, with no clear D. The CDR3 sequence is 12 residues long. The V gene's germline CDR1 is KGHSH and CDR2 LQKENI. V was cut by 3 bases and J by 3 bases, with 6 bases left in between. The CDR3 loop is CASSPGIYEQYF. CDR3 in DNA: TGTGCCAGCTCACCGGGCATCTACGAGCAGTACTTC.

The chain recombines TRBV5-1 with TRBJ2-1, with D possibly matching TRBD2 (7 bases). Trimming pared 3 bases from V and 7 bases from J, leaving 17 bases between. Germline V gene data show CDR1 as SGHRS and CDR2 as YFSETQ. The CDR3 contains 15 residues. The CDR3 loop reads CASSSQGSGENEQFF. The CDR3 DNA reads TGCGCCAGCAGCTCACAGGGAAGCGGGGAAAATGAGCAGTTCTTC.

The chain links TRBV21-1 to TRBJ2-1; TRBD2, the table's D call, was not compared with the DNA. TRBV21-1 is shown as a pseudogene. This CDR3 contains 22 residues. This chain's CDR3 is CASSKEPTTSGLAGMSYNEQFF. The CDR3 DNA is TGTGCCAGCAGCAAAGAGCCGACGACGTCGGGACTAGCGGGAATGTCCTACAATGAGCAGTTCTTC.

V is TRBV7-9 and J is TRBJ2-1; 7 nucleotides line up with TRBD2. The CDR3 runs to 16 residues. Germline V gene sequence: CDR1 SEHNR, CDR2 FQNEAQ (reference sequence). V dropped 2 bases and J dropped 5; count of bases not matched to a gene: 9. The CDR3 nucleotides are TGTGCCAGCAGCTTATCTGGGAGGGAGGTTAACAATGAGCAGTTCTTC. This gives the protein CASSLSGREVNNEQFF.

The chain carries TRBV5-6 and TRBJ2-1; 8 nucleotides match TRBD1. The ends lost 4 bases at V and 9 bases at J; junction bases unmatched: 6. CDR3 size: 13 residues. The germline gives CDR1 SGHDT, CDR2 YYEEEE. CDR3 residues: CASSPWTGSEQFF. The DNA for the CDR3 is TGTGCCAGCAGCCCGTGGACAGGGAGTGAGCAGTTCTTC.